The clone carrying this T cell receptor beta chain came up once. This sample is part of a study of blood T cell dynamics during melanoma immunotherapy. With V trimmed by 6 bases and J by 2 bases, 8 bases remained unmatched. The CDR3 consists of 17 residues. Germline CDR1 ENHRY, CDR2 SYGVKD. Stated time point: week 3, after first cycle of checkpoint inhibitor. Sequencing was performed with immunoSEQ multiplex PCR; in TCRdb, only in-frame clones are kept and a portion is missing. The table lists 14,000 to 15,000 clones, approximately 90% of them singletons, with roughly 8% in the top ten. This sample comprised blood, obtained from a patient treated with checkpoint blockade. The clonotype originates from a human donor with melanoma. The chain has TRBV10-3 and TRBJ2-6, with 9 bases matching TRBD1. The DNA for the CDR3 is TGTGCCATCAGCGGGACAGGGTTTATAACTGGGGCCAACGTCCTGACTTTC. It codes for CAISGTGFITGANVLTF.